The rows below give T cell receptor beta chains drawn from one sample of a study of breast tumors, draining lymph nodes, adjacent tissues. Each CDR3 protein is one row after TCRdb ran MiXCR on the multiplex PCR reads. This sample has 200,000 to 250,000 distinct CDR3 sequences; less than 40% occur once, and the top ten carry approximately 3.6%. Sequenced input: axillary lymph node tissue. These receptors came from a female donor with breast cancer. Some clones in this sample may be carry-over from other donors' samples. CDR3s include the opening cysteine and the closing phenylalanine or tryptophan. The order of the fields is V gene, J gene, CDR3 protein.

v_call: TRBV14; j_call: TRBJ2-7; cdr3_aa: CASSQEAGLSYEQYF
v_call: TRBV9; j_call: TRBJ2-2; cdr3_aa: CASSVAPGTNTGELFF
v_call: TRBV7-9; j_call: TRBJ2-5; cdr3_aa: CASRIVKETQYF
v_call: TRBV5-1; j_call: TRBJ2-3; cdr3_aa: CASSPGGSTDTQYF
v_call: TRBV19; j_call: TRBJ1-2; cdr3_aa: CASSIEGTYGYTF
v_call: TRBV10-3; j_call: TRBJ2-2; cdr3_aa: CAISAGEGRSGELFF
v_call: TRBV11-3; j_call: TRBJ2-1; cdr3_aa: CASSPGTSNEQFF
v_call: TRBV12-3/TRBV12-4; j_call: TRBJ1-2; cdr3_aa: CASSFSNLGQGGNGYTF
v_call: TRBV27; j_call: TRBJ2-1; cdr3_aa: CASSPTDWNNEQFF
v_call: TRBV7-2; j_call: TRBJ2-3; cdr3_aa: CASSSIVRDTQYF
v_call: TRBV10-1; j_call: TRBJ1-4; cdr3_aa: CASGGTGRNEKLFF
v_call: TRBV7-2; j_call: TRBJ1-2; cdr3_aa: CASSLAPGGYGYTF
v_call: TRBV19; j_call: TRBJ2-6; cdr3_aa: CASGDSVSNVLTF
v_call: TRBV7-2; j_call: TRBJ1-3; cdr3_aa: CASSRGQGFRNTIYF
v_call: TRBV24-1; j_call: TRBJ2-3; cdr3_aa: CATLIPDTQYF
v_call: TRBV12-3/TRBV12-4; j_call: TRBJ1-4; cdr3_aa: CASRVRGLANEKLFF
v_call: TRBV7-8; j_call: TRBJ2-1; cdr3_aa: CASSFGTSGRRAYNEQFF
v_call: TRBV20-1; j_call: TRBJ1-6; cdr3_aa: CSAQNRVSPLHF
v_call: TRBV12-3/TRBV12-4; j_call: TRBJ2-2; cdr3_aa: CASRPRDRDYGYTGELFF
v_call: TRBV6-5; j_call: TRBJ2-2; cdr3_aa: CASSHSKQSTGELFF
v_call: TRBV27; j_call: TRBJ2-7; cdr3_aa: CASSFRDRADEQYF
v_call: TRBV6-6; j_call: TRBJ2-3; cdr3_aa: CASSYGGVPSTDTQYF
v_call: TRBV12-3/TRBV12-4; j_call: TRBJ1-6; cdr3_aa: CASSLQGIGNSPLHF
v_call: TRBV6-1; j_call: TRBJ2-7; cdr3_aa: CASSPGGGFSYEQYF
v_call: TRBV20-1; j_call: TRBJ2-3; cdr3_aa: CSAPPLGAGGTDTQYF
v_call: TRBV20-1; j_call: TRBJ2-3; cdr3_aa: CSARGFRTESSSTDTQYF
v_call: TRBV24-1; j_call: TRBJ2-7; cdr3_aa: CATSMTGSDYEQYF
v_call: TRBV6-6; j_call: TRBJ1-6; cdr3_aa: CASSHVSGSPLHF
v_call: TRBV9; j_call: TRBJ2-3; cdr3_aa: CASSTAPRLAGVTDTQYF
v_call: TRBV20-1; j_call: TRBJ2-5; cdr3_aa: CSVSGPQETQYF
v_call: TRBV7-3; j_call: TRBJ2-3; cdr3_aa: CASSLTPADTQYF
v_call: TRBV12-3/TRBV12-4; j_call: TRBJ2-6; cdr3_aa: CAGSSTKHLGANVLTF
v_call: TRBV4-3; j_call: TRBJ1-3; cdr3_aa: CASSQVLGVRGNTIYF
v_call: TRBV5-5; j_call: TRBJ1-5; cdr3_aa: CASSLVSGGTQPQHF
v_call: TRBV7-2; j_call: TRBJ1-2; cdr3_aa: CASSSRTGKNGYTF
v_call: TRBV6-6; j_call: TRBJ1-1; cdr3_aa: CASSYGDTEAFF
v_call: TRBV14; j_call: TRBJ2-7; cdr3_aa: CASSPLGLGSSYEQYF
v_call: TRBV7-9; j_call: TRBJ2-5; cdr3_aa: CASSSDPGRGKTQYF
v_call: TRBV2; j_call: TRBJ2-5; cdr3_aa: CASSEGQGGETQYF
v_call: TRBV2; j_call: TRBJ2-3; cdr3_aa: CASSEFTGGSDTQYF
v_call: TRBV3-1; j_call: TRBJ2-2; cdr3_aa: CASSQVRGTGELFF
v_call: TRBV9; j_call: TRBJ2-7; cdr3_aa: CASSAAWDTTYEPYF
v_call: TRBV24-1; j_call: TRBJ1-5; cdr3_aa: CATSDYRDLQPQHF
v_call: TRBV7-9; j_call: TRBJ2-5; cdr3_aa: CASSRSGRSGQETQYF
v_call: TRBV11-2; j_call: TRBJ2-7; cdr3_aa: CASSFRDKVLEQYF
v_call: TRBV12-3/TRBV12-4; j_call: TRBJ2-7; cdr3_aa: CASSHRDSISYEQYF
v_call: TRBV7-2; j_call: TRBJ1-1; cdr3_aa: CASSPPTGGTEAFF
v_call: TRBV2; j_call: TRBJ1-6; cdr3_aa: CASSERGRGNSPLHF
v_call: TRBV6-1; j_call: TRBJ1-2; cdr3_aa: CASSATVYGYTF
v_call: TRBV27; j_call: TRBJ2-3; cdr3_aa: CASGRRVSSTDTQYF
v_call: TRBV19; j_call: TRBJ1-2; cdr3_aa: CASSPALGGGYTF
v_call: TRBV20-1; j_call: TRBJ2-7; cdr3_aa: CSASQLAGGPFYEQYF